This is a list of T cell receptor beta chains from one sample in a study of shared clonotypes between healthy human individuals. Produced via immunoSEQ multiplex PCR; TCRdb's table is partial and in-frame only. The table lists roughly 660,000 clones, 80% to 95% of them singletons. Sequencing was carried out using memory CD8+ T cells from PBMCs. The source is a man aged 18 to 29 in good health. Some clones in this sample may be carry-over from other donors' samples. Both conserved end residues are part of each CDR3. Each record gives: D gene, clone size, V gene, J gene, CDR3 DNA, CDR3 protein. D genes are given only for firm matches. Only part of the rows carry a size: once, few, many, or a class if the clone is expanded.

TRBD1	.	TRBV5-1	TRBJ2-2	TGCGCCAGCAGCTTGGCCGGGACAGGGGTTAACACCGGGGAGCTGTTTTTT	CASSLAGTGVNTGELFF
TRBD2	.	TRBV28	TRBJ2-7	TGTGCCAGCAGCCCGACCTTGGGACTACCGGCTGGCCACGAGCAGTACTTC	CASSPTLGLPAGHEQYF
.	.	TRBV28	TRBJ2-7	TGTGCCAGCAGTTTATGGGGCGAAGTGCAGACCTACGAGCAGTACTTC	CASSLWGEVQTYEQYF
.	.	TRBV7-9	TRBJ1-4	TGTGCCAGCAGCTTCAGGGGTGAAAAACTGTTTTTT	CASSFRGEKLFF
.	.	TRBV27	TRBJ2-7	TGTGCCAGCAGTTTACGGTCAGGGGAGTTCTACGAGCAGTACTTC	CASSLRSGEFYEQYF
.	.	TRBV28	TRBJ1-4	TGTGCCAGCAGTCCCCGGACGGGAGATAATGAAAAACTGTTTTTT	CASSPRTGDNEKLFF
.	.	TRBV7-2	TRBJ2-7	TGTGCCAGCAGCTCCTTCTTCGTGGGGAATATCGGCGAGCAGTACTTC	CASSSFFVGNIGEQYF
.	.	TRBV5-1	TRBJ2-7	TGCGCCAGCAGCTTGGTTGCCGGACAGCGCTACGAGCAGTACTTC	CASSLVAGQRYEQYF
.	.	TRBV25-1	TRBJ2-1	TGTGCCGGCCGCATGCCAGGCCCGAGCTCCTACAATGAGCAGTTCTTC	CAGRMPGPSSYNEQFF
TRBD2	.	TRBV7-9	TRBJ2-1	TGTGCCAGCAGCTGGCCGACTAGCGGGGATTACAATGAGCAGTTCTTC	CASSWPTSGDYNEQFF
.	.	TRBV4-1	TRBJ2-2	TGCGCCAGCAGCCAAAGGGGGGGGACCGGGGAGCTGTTTTTT	CASSQRGGTGELFF
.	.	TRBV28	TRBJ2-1	TGTGCCAGCAGTTTACGGGGACCCGCATCGGTGGATGAGCAGTTCTTC	CASSLRGPASVDEQFF
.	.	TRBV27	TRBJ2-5	TGTGCCAGCAGTAACACCGGGACCCTACAAGAGACCCAGTACTTC	CASSNTGTLQETQYF
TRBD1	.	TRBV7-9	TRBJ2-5	TGTGCCAGCCGCAGAGGGACAGGCCCTCGGACCCAGTACTTC	CASRRGTGPRTQYF
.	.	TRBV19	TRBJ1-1	TGTGCCAGTAGTATAGATCCCTGGCTTGAAGCTTTCTTT	CASSIDPWLEAFF
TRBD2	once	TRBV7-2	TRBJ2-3	TGTGCCAGCAGCTTCTGGACTAGCGGGATCACAGATACGCAGTATTTT	CASSFWTSGITDTQYF
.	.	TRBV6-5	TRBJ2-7	TGTGCCAGCGGGGTGGGGGGACCCTACGAGCAGTACTTC	CASGVGGPYEQYF
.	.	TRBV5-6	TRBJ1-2	TGTGCCAGCAGCTTGGATGCCTATGGCTACACCTTC	CASSLDAYGYTF
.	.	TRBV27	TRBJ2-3	TGTGCCAGCAGTTTATCTCTCGGGGCAACCACAGATACGCAGTATTTT	CASSLSLGATTDTQYF
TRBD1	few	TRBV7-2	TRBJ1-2	TGTGCCAGCAGCTCCGCAGGGGGGGCCTCCCCAAACTATGGCTACACCTTC	CASSSAGGASPNYGYTF
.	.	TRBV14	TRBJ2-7	TGTGCCAGCAGTCCAGGGGGGGCCTACGAGCAGTACTTC	CASSPGGAYEQYF
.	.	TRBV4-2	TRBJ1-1	TGTGCCAGCAGCCCCACCGGGAGCGAAGCTTTCTTT	CASSPTGSEAFF
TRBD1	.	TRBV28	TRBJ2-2	TGTGCCAGCAGTTTACCTTCCAGGGGGCGCGCCGGGGAGCTGTTTTTT	CASSLPSRGRAGELFF
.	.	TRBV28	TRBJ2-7	TGTGCCAGCAGTTCCCCAGTCAGGGTCGACGAGCAGTACTTC	CASSSPVRVDEQYF
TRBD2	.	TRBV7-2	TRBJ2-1	TGTGCCAGCAGCTTAGGGTCTATATCTGCGGGAGGTCCATTCTTC	CASSLGSISAGGPFF
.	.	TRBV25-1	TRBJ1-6	TGTGCCAGCAGTGAGCTCAGGAACTCACCCCTCCACTTT	CASSELRNSPLHF
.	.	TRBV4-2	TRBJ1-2	TGTGCCAGCAGCCAAGGTGTTATAGGTTACTATGGCTACACCTTC	CASSQGVIGYYGYTF
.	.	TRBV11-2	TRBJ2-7	TGTGCCAGCAGCTTAGCCCGCCAGACAGTAGACTACGAGCAGTACTTC	CASSLARQTVDYEQYF
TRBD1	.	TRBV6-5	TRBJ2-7	TGTGCCAGCAGTTCCCGGGACAGGCTCTACGAGCAGTACTTC	CASSSRDRLYEQYF
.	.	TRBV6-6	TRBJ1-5	TGTGCCAGCAGTTATTCCGGGGAGCGGGGTCAGCCCCAGCATTTT	CASSYSGERGQPQHF
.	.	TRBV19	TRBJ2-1	TGTGCCAGTAGTATAATGGGCACGAGCTCCTACAATGAGCAGTTCTTC	CASSIMGTSSYNEQFF
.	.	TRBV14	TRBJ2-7	TGTGCCAGCAGCCTGCGCACCGTTGGGGGGAACTACGAGCAGTACTTC	CASSLRTVGGNYEQYF
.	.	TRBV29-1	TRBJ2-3	TGCAGCGTAATGTTCAGGGGTCAGTGGGATACGCAGTATTTT	CSVMFRGQWDTQYF
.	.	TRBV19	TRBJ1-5	TGTGCCAGTAGTATTGGGGCGCGGTCCCAGCATTTT	CASSIGARSQHF
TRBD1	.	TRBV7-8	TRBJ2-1	TGTGCCAGCAGCCCAGGGACAGGGGATAGGGAGCAGTTCTTC	CASSPGTGDREQFF